The 14 T cell receptor beta chains below all came from one sample that was sequenced in a study of T cells in tuberculosis (dated by TCRdb to about 2018). Thawed, overnight-rested PBMC were stained with GMM-loaded CD1B tetramer, a Live/Dead dye and anti-CD3, then sorted on a FACS Aria II. C32 glucose monomycolate purified from Rhodococcus equi was loaded onto CD1B tetramers. The library relied on the immunoSEQ multiplex PCR assay. Here the immuneACCESS table is served through TCRdb, limited to in-frame sequences with V and J called. Missing clones are a known gap in these copies; in checked studies unresolved V genes cover under half, and the rest lacks a known reason. The sample includes some 90,000 clones, with about nine tenths observed a single time. The ten top clones hold under 2.5% of the sample. What was sequenced was CD1b-GMM tetramer-negative cells sorted from PBMCs. Taken with the paper, the label for cell subset or site translates to: T cells not binding CD1B-GMM tetramer, sorted from same donor. The receptor source for this set is an adult woman with latent tuberculosis.

The rearrangement uses TRBV30 and TRBJ1-5; 9 bases map to TRBD1. With 1 base clipped from V and 8 bases from J, the junction kept 6 bases outside the gene matches. The germline V gene encodes CDR1 GTSNPN and CDR2 SVGIG (reference sequence). The CDR3 has 14 amino acids. CDR3 nucleotides: TGTGCCTGGAGTGCGGACAGGGGTTGGGAGCCCCAGCATTTT. It yields the protein CAWSADRGWEPQHF.

V gene TRBV5-4 combines with J gene TRBJ2-5; tentatively, D is TRBD1 (7 bases). Germline CDR1 reads SGHNT; CDR2 reads YYREEE (reference sequence). Trimming took 2 bases from V and 5 from J, leaving 13 bases between them. The CDR3 has 14 residues. CDR3 coding DNA: TGTGCCAGCAGCTTACAGGGGAGGAGGGAGACCCAGTACTTC. It is translated as CASSLQGRRETQYF.

The V gene is TRBV28, the J gene TRBJ2-3; TRBD2 is a possible D gene (6 bases). CDR3 length: 17 residues. Germline values: CDR1 MDHEN, CDR2 SYDVKM. Trimming cost V 0 bases and J 0 bases, with 13 bases left between them. The CDR3 sequence: CASSLWGTDSSTDTQYF. The CDR3 DNA follows: TGTGCCAGCAGTTTATGGGGGACTGACTCAAGCACAGATACGCAGTATTTT. Variable domain in full (rest from reference TRBV28 and TRBJ2-3): DVKVTQSSRYLVKRTGEKVFLECVQDMDHENMFWYRQDPGLGLRLIYFSYDVKMKEKGDIPEGYSVSREKKERFSLILESASTNQTSMYLCASSLWGTDSSTDTQYFGPGTRLTVL.

The chain carries TRBV27 and TRBJ2-5, with 10 bases matching TRBD2. The J call may be faulty, since TRBJ2-7 better matches the DNA end. The CDR3 contains 13 residues. Germline lookup yields CDR1 MNHEY and CDR2 SMNVEV (reference sequence). The CDR3 coding sequence is TGTGCCACGCGGACTAGCGGCCTCTACGAGCAGTACTTC. It codes for CATRTSGLYEQYF.

The gene calls are TRBV5-1 and TRBJ2-5, with D possibly TRBD2 on 5 matching bases. Germline assignment: CDR1 SGHRS and CDR2 YFSETQ. The CDR3 contains 15 residues. V was trimmed by 0 bases and J by 5 bases, leaving 14 bases between them. The CDR3 region has the DNA TGCGCCAGCAGCTTGGTTGCTAGCAGACGTGAGACCCAGTACTTC. It is translated as CASSLVASRRETQYF.

The J gene is TRBJ1-2, the V gene TRBV27, with TRBD1 matching 9 bases. CDR3 length: 15 amino acids. With 2 bases clipped from V and 3 bases from J, the junction kept 4 bases outside the gene matches. Germline V CDR1 and CDR2: MNHEY, SMNVEV (reference sequence). The CDR3, as DNA: TGTGCCAGCAGTTTAGGGACAGGGACCCACTATGGCTACACCTTC. Amino acids: CASSLGTGTHYGYTF.

This clone was counted a single time. The chain is built from TRBV6-6 and TRBJ1-3; D perhaps matches TRBD1 (6 bases). Germline CDR1 is MNHNY and CDR2 is SVGAGI (reference sequence). Trimming took 4 bases from V and 2 from J, leaving 9 bases between them. This CDR3 region has 14 residues. CDR3 protein: CASSSGVAGNTIYF. The CDR3 nucleotides are TGTGCCAGCAGTTCAGGGGTGGCTGGAAACACCATATATTTT.

This sequence joins TRBV19 and TRBJ2-3, with 15 bases aligning to TRBD2. V shed 5 bases and J 5 bases; nucleotides not matched to a gene: 8. Germline V gene lookup returns CDR1 LNHDA and CDR2 SQIVND (reference sequence). The CDR3 totals 17 residues. CDR3 residues: CASSLGTSGGTRDTQYF. The CDR3 region has the DNA TGTGCCAGTAGTCTCGGGACTAGCGGGGGGACGAGAGATACGCAGTATTTT.

This clone has a single count. The chain combines TRBV28 with TRBJ2-5, with a tentative D call TRBD1 (5 bases). The CDR3 runs 12 residues. V was cut by 4 bases and J by 9 bases, with 12 bases left in between. From germline, CDR1 is MDHEN and CDR2 SYDVKM. The CDR3 nucleotides read TGTGCCAGCAGTTCCAAAAGGGGTTCCCAGTACTTC. Translated: CASSSKRGSQYF.

The chain uses TRBV2 and TRBJ2-7; 9 bases agree with TRBD1. The CDR3 spans 11 residues. V lost 6 bases to trimming and J lost 7 bases; unmatched junction nucleotides: 1. Looked up from germline, CDR1 is SNHLY and CDR2 is FYNNEI. CDR3 coding DNA: TGTGCCAGCAGGGGGACAGGGGAGCAGTACGTC. Translation: CASRGTGEQYV.

The DNA for the CDR3 is TGTGCCAGCAGTTACGCAGAGGACTATGGCTACACCTTC. It encodes CASSYAEDYGYTF. The chain couples TRBV6-6 to TRBJ1-2; unclear D gene. Germline V gene lookup returns CDR1 MNHNY and CDR2 SVGAGI (reference sequence). Trimming cost V 2 bases and J 3 bases, with 7 bases left between them. This CDR3 comprises 13 residues.

The J gene is TRBJ1-4, the V gene TRBV11-2; 9 bases line up with TRBD1. This CDR3 region has 15 residues. The V segment lost 2 bases and the J segment 6 bases; nucleotides outside the gene matches: 4. The germline V gene encodes CDR1 SGHAT and CDR2 FQNNGV. CDR3 bases: TGTGCCAGCAGCTTACAGAGACAGGGGGATGAAAAACTGTTTTTT. Amino acid sequence: CASSLQRQGDEKLFF. The variable domain in full, completed from reference TRBV11-2 and TRBJ1-4, reads EAGVAQSPRYKIIEKRQSVAFWCNPISGHATLYWYQQILGQGPKLLIQFQNNGVVDDSQLPKDRFSAERLKGVDSTLKIQPAKLEDSAVYLCASSLQRQGDEKLFFGSGTQLSVL.

The chain carries TRBV2 and TRBJ2-2; no clear D gene. Looked up from germline, CDR1 is SNHLY and CDR2 is FYNNEI. This CDR3 has 19 amino acids. V lost 4 bases to trimming and J lost 1 base, with 22 bases between them. CDR3 nucleotide sequence: TGTGCCAGCAGTGTTGACATTCCCCCCCACACCCTGAACACCGGGGAGCTGTTTTTT. Translated, it gives CASSVDIPPHTLNTGELFF.

The chain links TRBV4-3 to TRBJ2-2, with D hard to call. The CDR3 has 14 residues. CDR1 LGHNA and CDR2 YSLEER come from the germline V gene. V lost 0 bases to trimming and J lost 4 bases, with 6 bases between them. CDR3: CASSQDALTGELFF. The CDR3 nucleotides are TGCGCCAGCAGCCAAGACGCGCTCACCGGGGAGCTGTTTTTT.